This T cell receptor (beta chain) was recorded in a study of T cells in Graves' hyperthyroidism and ophthalmopathy. This clonotype came up many times. The CDR3 has 16 amino acids. The germline V gene encodes CDR1 MNHNS and CDR2 SASEGT. V dropped 6 bases and J dropped 0; count of bases not matched to a gene: 10. TCR beta CDR3 sequences were amplified from RNA transcripts. TCR CDR3 underwent first-round RT-PCR with the HTBI primer set. TCRdb re-called the multiplex PCR reads through MiXCR, storing one row per CDR3 protein. The sample has fewer than 350,000 distinct CDR3 sequences; roughly a fifth are singletons.

The chain uses TRBV6-1 and TRBJ1-2, with 7 nucleotides matching TRBD1. The source material was blood. The sequence was obtained from a man aged 45-60 years with Graves' ophthalmopathy. The CDR3 loop reads CASRYQTGASNYGYTF. The DNA for the CDR3 is TGTGCCAGCAGGTACCAAACAGGGGCCTCTAACTATGGCTACACCTTC.